The next 17 T cell receptor beta chains were all read from a single sample in a study of blood T cell repertoires in COVID-19. Using immunoSEQ multiplex PCR, the repertoire was profiled, and TCRdb retains in-frame clones only, with some absent. The sample lists some 320,000 clones, over 85% occurring once. The sample taken for sequencing was PBMCs or T cells enriched from blood (not recorded which). The receptors here all came from a man aged 60 to 75 who had recovered from COVID-19.

The gene calls are TRBV30 and TRBJ1-5, with 7 bases aligning to TRBD1. Losses at the gene ends were 0 bases for V and 7 bases for J; bases not matched to a gene: 3. Per the germline V gene, CDR1 is GTSNPN and CDR2 is SVGIG (reference sequence). The length of the CDR3 is 13 residues. The DNA for the CDR3 is TGTGCCTGGAGTGTACAGGGGTTACAGCCCCAGCATTTT. This encodes CAWSVQGLQPQHF.

Notes on this clone: Other DNA sequences in the same sample also yield this CDR3. V is TRBV5-6 and J is TRBJ1-5; possibly TRBD1 for D (6 bases). Deletions cut 3 bases from V and 4 bases from J, with 11 bases between. This CDR3 has 14 residues. CDR1 and CDR2 (germline): SGHDT, YYEEEE. CDR3 sequence: CASSSTGRNQPQHF. The CDR3 region has the DNA TGTGCCAGCAGCTCTACAGGGAGAAATCAGCCCCAGCATTTT.

V is TRBV4-2 and J is TRBJ2-1; 12 bases map to TRBD2. Germline V lookup: CDR1 LGHNA, CDR2 YNFKEQ. J was trimmed by 4 bases and V by 0 bases; bases with no gene match: 1. The CDR3 spans 16 residues. In DNA form, the CDR3 reads TGTGCCAGCAGCCAAGAAGGGACTAGCGGGTACAATGAGCAGTTCTTC. Translated, it gives CASSQEGTSGYNEQFF.

V usage is TRBV5-1 and J usage is TRBJ2-5; TRBD1 matches at 7 bases. CDR1 is SGHRS and CDR2 is YFSETQ in the germline V gene. The CDR3 is 15 residues long. V trimming: 1 base; J trimming: 3 bases; junction bases outside the gene matches: 6. CDR3 residues: CASSLSAGGKETQYF. The CDR3 DNA reads as TGCGCCAGCAGCTTGTCGGCAGGGGGAAAAGAGACCCAGTACTTC.

This clone was detected only once. The chain carries TRBV18 and TRBJ1-6, with TRBD1 as a possible D gene (5 bases). Trimming removed 6 bases at V and 7 bases at J, with 13 bases between. This CDR3 has 14 residues. CDR1 is KGHSH and CDR2 is LQKENI in the germline V gene. The chain's CDR3 is CASSREGTNSPLHF. As DNA, the CDR3 is TGTGCCAGCTCCCGGGAGGGGACCAATTCACCCCTCCACTTT. The full variable domain, in which reference TRBV18 and TRBJ1-6 provide the parts outside the CDR3, is NAGVMQNPRHLVRRRGQEARLRCSPMKGHSHVYWYRQLPEEGLKFMVYLQKENIIDESGMPKERFSAEFPKEGPSILRIQQVVRGDSAAYFCASSREGTNSPLHFGNGTRLTVT.

This clone was seen a handful of times. The V and J genes are TRBV10-3 and TRBJ2-5; 8 nucleotides agree with TRBD2. Germline values: CDR1 ENHRY, CDR2 SYGVKD. The junction had 9 bases not matched to a gene; V was cut back by 10 bases and J by 5 bases. This CDR3 has 13 residues. CDR3 in DNA: TGTGCCACCAACGGGGGGGCCGGGGAGACCCAGTACTTC. Amino acids: CATNGGAGETQYF.

The chain carries TRBV7-9 and TRBJ1-2; D may be TRBD1 (5 bases). Germline lookup yields CDR1 SEHNR and CDR2 FQNEAQ (reference sequence). V was cut by 5 bases and J by 0 bases, with 10 bases left in between. The CDR3 is 14 residues long. CDR3 sequence: CASSPTTANYGYTF. In DNA, the CDR3 is TGTGCCAGCAGCCCGACGACAGCTAACTATGGCTACACCTTC.

The CDR3 reads CASSFGVSYEQYF. As DNA, the CDR3 is TGTGCCAGTAGTTTCGGGGTCTCCTACGAGCAGTACTTC. The J gene is TRBJ2-7, the V gene TRBV19, with a weak D call TRBD2 (5 bases). The CDR3 has 13 residues. With 5 bases removed from V and 0 bases from J, the gap between germline ends came to 8 bases. CDR1 and CDR2 (germline): LNHDA, SQIVND (reference sequence).

CDR3 DNA: TGTGCCGGTATCGGCAGGGCAACTAATGAAAAACTGTTTTTT. Translation gives CAGIGRATNEKLFF. The chain has TRBV30 and TRBJ1-4, with D tentatively TRBD1 (5 bases). Germline V gene sequence: CDR1 GTSNPN, CDR2 SVGIG (reference sequence). This CDR3 has 14 amino acids. Between the trimmed V and J ends, which lost 8 bases and 0 bases, there was a span of 13 bases.

This clone was seen a few times. The V gene is TRBV10-3, the J gene TRBJ1-1, with 9 bases matching TRBD1. Germline V lookup: CDR1 ENHRY, CDR2 SYGVKD. V lost 6 bases to trimming and J lost 6 bases; unmatched junction nucleotides: 5. The CDR3 extends over 13 amino acids. The CDR3 coding sequence is TGTGCCATCAGATTACAGGGGGCCGCTGAAGCTTTCTTT. Translated: CAIRLQGAAEAFF.

This clone has just one count. In DNA form, the CDR3 reads TGTGCCAGCAGCTCCATTAGCGGCTACGAGCAGTACTTC. Protein: CASSSISGYEQYF. This rearrangement joins TRBV7-2 to TRBJ2-7, with D perhaps matching TRBD2 (6 bases). With 4 bases removed from V and 3 bases from J, the gap between germline ends came to 10 bases. The germline V gene encodes CDR1 SGHTA and CDR2 FQGNSA. The CDR3 is made up of 13 amino acids.

This clone showed up just once. The genes are TRBV30 and TRBJ2-5, with D maybe TRBD2 (6 bases). Deletions cut 2 bases from V and 5 bases from J, with 18 bases between. Germline values: CDR1 GTSNPN, CDR2 SVGIG (reference sequence). The CDR3 contains 15 residues. Here the CDR3 reads CAWSPPGTSRETQYF. CDR3 nucleotides: TGTGCCTGGAGTCCCCCGGGTACTAGCCGGGAGACCCAGTACTTC.

This chain joins TRBV2 and TRBJ1-5, with D possibly matching TRBD1 (5 bases). Germline assignment: CDR1 SNHLY and CDR2 FYNNEI. V lost 6 bases and J lost 0, with 6 bases in between. CDR3 length: 13 residues. The CDR3 nucleotides read TGTGCCAGCAGGGGGCTTAGCAATCAGCCCCAGCATTTT. Amino acid sequence: CASRGLSNQPQHF.

This chain connects TRBV4-3 to TRBJ2-7; D gene uncertain. This CDR3 is 15 amino acids long. Trimming removed 6 bases at V and 4 bases at J, with 19 bases between. CDR1 and CDR2 (germline): LGHNA, YSLEER. CDR3 nucleotide sequence: TGCGCCAGCAGTTTCAGACGGTCTCTCGGGTACGAGCAGTACTTC. Its protein product is CASSFRRSLGYEQYF.

The rearrangement links TRBV5-1 to TRBJ1-4; maybe TRBD1 (6 bases). Germline V gives CDR1 SGHRS, CDR2 YFSETQ. The CDR3 covers 14 residues. V lost 4 bases, J lost 7 bases, and 14 bases lay in between. CDR3: CASSRGHGFEKLFF. The CDR3 DNA follows: TGCGCCAGCAGCAGGGGACACGGTTTTGAAAAACTGTTTTTT.

This clone was seen once. This rearrangement joins TRBV7-9 to TRBJ2-7, with TRBD2 as a possible D gene (6 bases). V was shortened by 1 base and J by 2 bases, with 9 bases between the two germline ends. CDR3 size: 14 residues. Germline CDR1 reads SEHNR; CDR2 reads FQNEAQ (reference sequence). Written as DNA, the CDR3 is TGTGCCAGCAGCTTAGACGGCGGGACCTACGAGCAGTACTTC. This sequence encodes CASSLDGGTYEQYF.

J is TRBJ1-6 and V is TRBV27, with TRBD1 identical over 9 bases. Trimming at V came to 5 bases and at J to 7 bases, leaving 6 bases not matched to a gene. This CDR3 has 15 residues. CDR1 and CDR2 (germline): MNHEY, SMNVEV (reference sequence). Here the CDR3 DNA reads TGTGCCAGCAGTCAGGGACAGGGATGGAATTCACCCCTCCACTTT. It encodes CASSQGQGWNSPLHF.